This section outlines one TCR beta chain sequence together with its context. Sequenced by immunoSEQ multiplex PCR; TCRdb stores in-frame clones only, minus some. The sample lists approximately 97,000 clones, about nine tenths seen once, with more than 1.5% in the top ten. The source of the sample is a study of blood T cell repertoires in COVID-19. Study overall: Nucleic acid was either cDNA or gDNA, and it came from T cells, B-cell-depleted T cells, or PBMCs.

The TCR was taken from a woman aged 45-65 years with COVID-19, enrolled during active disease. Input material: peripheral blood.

The chain's CDR3 is CASQSGRPYDTQYF. The DNA of the CDR3 is TGTGCCAGCCAAAGTGGGCGTCCCTACGATACGCAGTATTTT. The chain combines TRBV6-5 with TRBJ2-3, with D unclear. This CDR3 region has 14 residues. In germline, CDR1 is MNHEY, CDR2 SVGAGI. V was shortened by 8 bases and J by 6 bases, with 18 bases between the two germline ends.